This entry describes one T cell receptor beta chain. The antigen is not known. Time point given: pre-treatment sample, taken before nivolumab and TIL therapy. Pleural nodules or supraclavicular lymph nodes made up most of the excised metastases sampled. The data originate from a study of TIL therapy for anti-PD-1-resistant metastatic lung cancer. About the study: Median tumor PD-L1 proportion score was roughly 5.5%. Tumors carried a median about 1.4 non-synonymous mutations per megabase. General observations from the study: Many TIL product clones were absent from baseline tumor, suggesting clonal contraction.

The immunoSEQ assay was v3. Survey-level samples got 2 million to 2.5 million read pairs; deep-level samples got roughly 4.5-6 million. Some clones are missing from TCRdb's copy, which holds only in-frame ones; the method was immunoSEQ multiplex PCR. Of around 100,000 clones detected, roughly 65% appear once; the ten largest clones hold about 10%. This material consisted of tumor tissue, taken at baseline. This receptor was identified in a person aged 25-79 years with non-small cell lung cancer.

The CDR3 sequence is CASMAGGPLEQYF. CDR3 coding DNA: TGTGCCAGCATGGCGGGAGGGCCTCTCGAGCAGTACTTC. The chain carries TRBV4-2 and TRBJ2-7; 9 bases line up with TRBD2. The V and J ends lost 7 bases and 6 bases, in that order; junction bases with no gene match: 7. Germline V lookup: CDR1 LGHNA, CDR2 YNFKEQ. CDR3 length: 13 amino acids.